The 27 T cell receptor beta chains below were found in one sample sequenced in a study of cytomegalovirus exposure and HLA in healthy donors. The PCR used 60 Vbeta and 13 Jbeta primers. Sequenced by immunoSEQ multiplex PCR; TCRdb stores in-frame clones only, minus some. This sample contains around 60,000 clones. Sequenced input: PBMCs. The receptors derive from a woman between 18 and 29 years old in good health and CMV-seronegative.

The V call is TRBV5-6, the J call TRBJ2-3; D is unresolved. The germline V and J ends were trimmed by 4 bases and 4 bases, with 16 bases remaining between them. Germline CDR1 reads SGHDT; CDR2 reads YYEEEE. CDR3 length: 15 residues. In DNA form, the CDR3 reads TGTGCCAGCAGCGAGCTTGGTAGTTTCGCAGATACGCAGTATTTT. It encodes CASSELGSFADTQYF.

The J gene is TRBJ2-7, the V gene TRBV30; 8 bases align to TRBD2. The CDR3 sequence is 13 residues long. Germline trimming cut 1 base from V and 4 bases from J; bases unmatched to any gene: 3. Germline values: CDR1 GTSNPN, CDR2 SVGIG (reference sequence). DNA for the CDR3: TGTGCCTGGAGTGGGATAGCGGGGTACGAGCAGTACTTC. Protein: CAWSGIAGYEQYF.

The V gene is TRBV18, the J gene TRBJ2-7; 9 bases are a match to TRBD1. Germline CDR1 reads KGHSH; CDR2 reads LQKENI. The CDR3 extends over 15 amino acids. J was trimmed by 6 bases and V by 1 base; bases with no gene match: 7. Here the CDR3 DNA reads TGTGCCAGCTCACCACTGGGACAGGGATTAAGCGAGCAGTACTTC. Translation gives CASSPLGQGLSEQYF. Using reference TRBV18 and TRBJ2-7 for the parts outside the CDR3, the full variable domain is NAGVMQNPRHLVRRRGQEARLRCSPMKGHSHVYWYRQLPEEGLKFMVYLQKENIIDESGMPKERFSAEFPKEGPSILRIQQVVRGDSAAYFCASSPLGQGLSEQYFGPGTRLTVT.

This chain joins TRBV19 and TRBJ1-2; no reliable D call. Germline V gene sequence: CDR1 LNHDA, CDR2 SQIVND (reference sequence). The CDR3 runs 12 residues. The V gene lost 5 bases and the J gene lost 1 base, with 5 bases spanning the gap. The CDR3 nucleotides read TGTGCCAGTAGTTCGGTTAACTATGGCTACACCTTC. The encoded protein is CASSSVNYGYTF.

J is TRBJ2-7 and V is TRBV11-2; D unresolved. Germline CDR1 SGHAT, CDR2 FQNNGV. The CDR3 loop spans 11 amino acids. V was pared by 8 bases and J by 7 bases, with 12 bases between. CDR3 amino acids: CASGRGLEQYF. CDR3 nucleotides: TGTGCCAGCGGCAGAGGTTTAGAGCAGTACTTC.

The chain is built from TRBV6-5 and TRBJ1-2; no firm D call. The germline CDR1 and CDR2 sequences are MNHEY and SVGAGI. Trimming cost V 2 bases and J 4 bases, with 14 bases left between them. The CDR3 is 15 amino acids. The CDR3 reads CASSYGSSASYGYTF. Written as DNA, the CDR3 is TGTGCCAGCAGTTACGGGTCTTCGGCTAGCTATGGCTACACCTTC.

CDR3: CASSIPLDYQRYEQYF. Here the CDR3 DNA reads TGTGCCAGTAGTATACCCCTCGACTACCAGCGCTACGAGCAGTACTTC. This sequence joins TRBV19 and TRBJ2-7; a weak D match, TRBD2 (5 bases). This CDR3 is 16 amino acids long. Deletions cut 2 bases from V and 3 bases from J, with 17 bases between. Germline CDR1 LNHDA, CDR2 SQIVND (reference sequence).

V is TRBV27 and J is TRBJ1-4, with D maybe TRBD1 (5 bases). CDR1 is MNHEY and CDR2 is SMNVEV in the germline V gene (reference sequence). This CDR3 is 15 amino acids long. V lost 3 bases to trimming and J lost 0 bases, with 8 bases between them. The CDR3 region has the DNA TGTGCCAGCAGTTTTGGGGGGGCAACTAATGAAAAACTGTTTTTT. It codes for CASSFGGATNEKLFF. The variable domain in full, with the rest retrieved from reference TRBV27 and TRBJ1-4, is EAQVTQNPRYLITVTGKKLTVTCSQNMNHEYMSWYRQDPGLGLRQIYYSMNVEVTDKGDVPEGYKVSRKEKRNFPLILESPSPNQTSLYFCASSFGGATNEKLFFGSGTQLSVL.

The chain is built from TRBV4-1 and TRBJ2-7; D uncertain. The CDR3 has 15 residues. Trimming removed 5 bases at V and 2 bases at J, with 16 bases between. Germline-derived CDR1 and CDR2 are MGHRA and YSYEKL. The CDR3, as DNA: TGCGCCAGCAGCTCCGGGTCTTCGAGCGCCTACGAGCAGTACTTC. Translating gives CASSSGSSSAYEQYF.

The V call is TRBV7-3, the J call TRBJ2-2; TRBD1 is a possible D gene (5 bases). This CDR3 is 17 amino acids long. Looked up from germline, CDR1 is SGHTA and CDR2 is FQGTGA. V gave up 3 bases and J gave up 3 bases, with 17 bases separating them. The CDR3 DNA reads TGTGCCAGCAGCTTGAACGCCCAGGGTATGCACACCGGGGAGCTGTTTTTT. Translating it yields CASSLNAQGMHTGELFF.

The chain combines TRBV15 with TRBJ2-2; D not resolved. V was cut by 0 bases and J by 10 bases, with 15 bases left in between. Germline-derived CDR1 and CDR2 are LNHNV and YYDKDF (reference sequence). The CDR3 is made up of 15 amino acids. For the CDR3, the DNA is TGTGCCACCAGCAGAGATGAAGGCGGAGTAGAGGAGCTGTTTTTT. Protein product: CATSRDEGGVEELFF.

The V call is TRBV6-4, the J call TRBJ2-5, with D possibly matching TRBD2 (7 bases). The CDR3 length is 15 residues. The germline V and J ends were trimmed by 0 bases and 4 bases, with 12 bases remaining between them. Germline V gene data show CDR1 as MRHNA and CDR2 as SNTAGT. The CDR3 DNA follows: TGTGCCAGCAGTGACTCTAGAGGGGGGGCAGAGACCCAGTACTTC. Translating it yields CASSDSRGGAETQYF.

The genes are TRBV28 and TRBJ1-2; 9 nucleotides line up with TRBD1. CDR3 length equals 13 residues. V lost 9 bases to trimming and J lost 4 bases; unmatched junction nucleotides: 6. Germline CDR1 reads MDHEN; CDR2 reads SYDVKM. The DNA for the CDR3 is TGTGCCAGTACAGGGGGCTCTTTCTATGGCTACACCTTC. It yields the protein CASTGGSFYGYTF.

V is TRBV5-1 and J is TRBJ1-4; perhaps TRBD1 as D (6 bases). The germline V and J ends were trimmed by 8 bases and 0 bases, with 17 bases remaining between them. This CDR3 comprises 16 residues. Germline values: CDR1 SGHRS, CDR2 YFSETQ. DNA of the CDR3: TGCGCCAGTTGTGACAGGCCGATGGCAACTAATGAAAAACTGTTTTTT. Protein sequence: CASCDRPMATNEKLFF.

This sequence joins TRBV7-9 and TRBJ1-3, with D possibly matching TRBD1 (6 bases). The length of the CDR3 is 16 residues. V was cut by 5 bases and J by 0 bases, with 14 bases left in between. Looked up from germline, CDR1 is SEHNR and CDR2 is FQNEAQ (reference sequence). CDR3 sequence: CASSVQGLSSGNTIYF. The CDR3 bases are TGTGCCAGCAGCGTTCAGGGGCTCAGCTCTGGAAACACCATATATTTT. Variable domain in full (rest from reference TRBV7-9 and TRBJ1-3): DTGVSQNPRHKITKRGQNVTFRCDPISEHNRLYWYRQTLGQGPEFLTYFQNEAQLEKSRLLSDRFSAERPKGSFSTLEIQRTEQGDSAMYLCASSVQGLSSGNTIYFGEGSWLTVV.

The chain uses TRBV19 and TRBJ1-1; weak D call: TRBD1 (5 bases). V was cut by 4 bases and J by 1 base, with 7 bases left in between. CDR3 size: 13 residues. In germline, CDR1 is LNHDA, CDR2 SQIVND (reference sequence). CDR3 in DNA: TGTGCCAGTAGTAGACAGCAGAACACTGAAGCTTTCTTT. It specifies CASSRQQNTEAFF.

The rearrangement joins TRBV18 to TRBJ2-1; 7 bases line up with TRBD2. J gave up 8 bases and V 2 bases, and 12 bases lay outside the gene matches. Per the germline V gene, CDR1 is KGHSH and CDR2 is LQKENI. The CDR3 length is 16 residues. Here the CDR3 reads CASSPITGLGRDEQFF. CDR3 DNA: TGTGCCAGCTCACCAATAACGGGGCTAGGGAGGGATGAGCAGTTCTTC.

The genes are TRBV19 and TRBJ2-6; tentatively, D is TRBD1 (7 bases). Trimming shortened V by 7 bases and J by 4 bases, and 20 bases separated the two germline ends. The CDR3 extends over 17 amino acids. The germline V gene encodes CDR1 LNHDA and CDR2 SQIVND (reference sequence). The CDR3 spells CASTPSSRGDGANVLTF. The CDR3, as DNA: TGTGCCAGTACCCCAAGTTCCAGGGGGGACGGGGCCAACGTCCTGACTTTC.

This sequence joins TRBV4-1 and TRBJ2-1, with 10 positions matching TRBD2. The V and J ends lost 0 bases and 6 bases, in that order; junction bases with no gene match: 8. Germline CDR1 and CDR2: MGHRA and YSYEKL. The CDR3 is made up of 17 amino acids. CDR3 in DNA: TGCGCCAGCAGCCAAGAAATCGGGACTAGCGTCTCCAATGAGCAGTTCTTC. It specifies CASSQEIGTSVSNEQFF.

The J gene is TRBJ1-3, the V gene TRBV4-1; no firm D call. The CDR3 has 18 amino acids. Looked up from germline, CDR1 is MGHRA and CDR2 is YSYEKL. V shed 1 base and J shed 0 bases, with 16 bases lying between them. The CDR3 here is CASSQGYRRALSGNTIYF. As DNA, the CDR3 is TGCGCCAGCAGCCAAGGCTACCGGAGGGCCCTCTCTGGAAACACCATATATTTT.

The CDR3 protein is CASSSETVVGPEAFF. The DNA of the CDR3 is TGTGCCAGCAGCTCGGAGACAGTCGTCGGGCCTGAAGCTTTCTTT. The chain has TRBV7-8 and TRBJ1-1; D perhaps matches TRBD1 (5 bases). Germline CDR1 and CDR2: SGHVS and FQNEAQ. CDR3 size: 15 residues. V was cut by 4 bases and J by 6 bases, with 18 bases left in between.

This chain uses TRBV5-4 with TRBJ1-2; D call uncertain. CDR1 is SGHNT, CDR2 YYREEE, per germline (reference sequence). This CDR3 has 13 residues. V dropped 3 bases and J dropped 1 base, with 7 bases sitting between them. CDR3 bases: TGTGCCAGCAGCTCCCCGGGTAACTATGGCTACACCTTC. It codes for CASSSPGNYGYTF.

The CDR3 region has the DNA TGTGCCACTACGACAGGGGCTGCAACTAATGAAAAACTGTTTTTT. Its translation is CATTTGAATNEKLFF. This chain connects TRBV6-1 to TRBJ1-4, with TRBD1 matching over 8 bases. This CDR3 comprises 15 residues. CDR1 MNHNS and CDR2 SASEGT come from the germline V gene. The V segment lost 10 bases and the J segment 0 bases; nucleotides outside the gene matches: 7.

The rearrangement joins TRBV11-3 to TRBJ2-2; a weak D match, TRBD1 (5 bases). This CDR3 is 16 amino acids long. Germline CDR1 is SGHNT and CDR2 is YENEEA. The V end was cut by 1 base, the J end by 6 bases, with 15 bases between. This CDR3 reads CASSLGVGVVAGELFF. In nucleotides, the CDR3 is TGTGCCAGCAGCTTAGGCGTAGGGGTCGTCGCCGGGGAGCTGTTTTTT.

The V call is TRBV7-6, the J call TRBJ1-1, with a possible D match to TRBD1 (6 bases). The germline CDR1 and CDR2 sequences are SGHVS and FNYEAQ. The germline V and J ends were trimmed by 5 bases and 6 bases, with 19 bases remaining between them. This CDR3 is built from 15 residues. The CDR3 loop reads CASSLIRGRDAEAFF. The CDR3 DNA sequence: TGTGCCAGCAGCCTTATCAGGGGCAGGGATGCTGAAGCTTTCTTT.

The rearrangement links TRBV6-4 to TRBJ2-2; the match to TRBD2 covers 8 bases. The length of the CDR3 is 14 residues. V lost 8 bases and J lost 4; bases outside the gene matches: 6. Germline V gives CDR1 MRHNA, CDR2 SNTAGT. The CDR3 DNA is TGTGCCAGCCGGGGTAGCGGGACCACCGGGGAGCTGTTTTTT. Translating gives CASRGSGTTGELFF.

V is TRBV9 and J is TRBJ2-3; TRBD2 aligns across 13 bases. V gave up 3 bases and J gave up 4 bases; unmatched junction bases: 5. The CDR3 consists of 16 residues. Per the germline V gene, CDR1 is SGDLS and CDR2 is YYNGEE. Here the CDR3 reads CASSGTSGREPDTQYF. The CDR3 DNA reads TGTGCCAGCAGCGGGACTAGCGGGAGAGAGCCAGATACGCAGTATTTT.